The entry below gives a single TCR beta chain sequence along with its context. What it recognizes is unknown. The sample belongs to a study of OX40 agonist ivuxolimab in advanced cancers. The ends lost 4 bases at V and 6 bases at J; junction bases unmatched: 8. CDR3 length: 18 residues. The germline CDR1 and CDR2 sequences are MGHRA and YSYEKL. Study-wide results and limits: Relatively little clonal expansion, among the lowest observed, appeared in partial responders at 0.1-3.0 mg/kg. Which antigen the expanded peripheral T cells recognized is unknown.

Some clones are missing from TCRdb's copy, which holds only in-frame ones; the method was immunoSEQ multiplex PCR. The sample records tens of thousands of clones, around 82% being singletons. The chain uses TRBV4-1 and TRBJ2-2; 16 bases are shared with TRBD2. The sequence derives from an adult with an advanced solid tumor such as melanoma, head and neck, liver or kidney cancer. This specimen was CD4+ or CD8+ T cells sorted from blood, taken in a trial of the OX40 agonist ivuxolimab. The CDR3 nucleotides read TGCGCCAGCAGCCGACAGGGACTAGCGGGGGGGTTCGCCGGGGAGCTGTTTTTT. Translated, it gives CASSRQGLAGGFAGELFF.